Listed here are 29 T cell receptor beta chains from one sample, sequenced in a study of blood T cells in healthy people across ages (dated by TCRdb to between 2014 and 2016). The library was built by means of 5' RACE. Sequencing instrument: Illumina HiSeq 2500. The second PCR ran for roughly 7 to 12 cycles and used a J-beta primer mix along with a sample-barcoded 5' primer. TCRdb cleaned the public reads at Q25 with fastp, built clones with MiXCR and kept in-frame beta chains. Rows with a matching CDR3 protein are joined into one entry that keeps the most common DNA and genes. The sample yields 1,500,000 or so distinct CDR3 sequences; 35% to 45% were counted once. In total, the top ten clones hold over 3.5% of the sample. The sequencing sample was made of blood. All receptors derive from a woman under 30 in good health.

This clonotype was seen more than once but under ten times. CDR3: CASSKALGGSEAFF. The CDR3 DNA follows: TGTGCCAGCAGCAAAGCGCTAGGTGGGTCTGAAGCTTTCTTT. The V and J genes are TRBV21-1 and TRBJ1-1. TRBV21-1 is assigned pseudogene status. This CDR3 is 14 amino acids long.

This clonotype was seen a handful of times. The chain uses TRBV4-1 and TRBJ2-1; D is undetermined. Germline V gene data show CDR1 as MGHRA and CDR2 as YSYEKL. V lost 0 bases and J 1 base, leaving 7 bases between the germline ends. This CDR3 region has 15 residues. CDR3 DNA: TGCGCCAGCAGCCAAGAAGAAGAGTCCTACAATGAGCAGTTCTTC. This gives the protein CASSQEEESYNEQFF.

The chain is built from TRBV20-1 and TRBJ1-1, with a weak D call TRBD1 (5 bases). Trimming left V 1 base short and J 1 base short, with 13 bases between. CDR1 and CDR2 from the germline V gene are DFQATT and SNEGSKA (reference sequence). The CDR3 is 15 residues long. CDR3 loop: CSARGTGRRNTEAFF. In DNA form, the CDR3 reads TGCAGTGCTAGAGGAACGGGACGGAGGAACACTGAAGCTTTCTTT.

A few counts support this clonotype. This rearrangement joins TRBV4-1 to TRBJ1-2; D not certain. The V end was cut by 1 base, the J end by 8 bases, with 20 bases between. Germline V gene sequence: CDR1 MGHRA, CDR2 YSYEKL. There are 16 residues in the CDR3. The CDR3 sequence is CASSQVGEGARSGYTF. CDR3 coding DNA: TGCGCCAGCAGCCAAGTAGGTGAGGGTGCGAGGAGCGGCTACACCTTC.

The V call is TRBV25-1, the J call TRBJ1-1; D possibly corresponds to TRBD1 (5 bases). CDR3 length: 15 amino acids. V was cut by 1 base and J by 5 bases, with 14 bases left in between. Germline V gene sequence: CDR1 MGHDK, CDR2 SYGVNS. CDR3: CASSEWGDGRTEAFF. The CDR3 coding sequence is TGTGCCAGCAGTGAATGGGGGGATGGGAGAACTGAAGCTTTCTTT. Drawing the rest from reference TRBV25-1 and TRBJ1-1, the complete variable domain is EADIYQTPRYLVIGTGKKITLECSQTMGHDKMYWYQQDPGMELHLIHYSYGVNSTEKGDLSSESTVSRIRTEHFPLTLESARPSHTSQYLCASSEWGDGRTEAFFGQGTRLTVV.

Concerning this clonotype itself: One junction end disagrees with the germline gene, perhaps due to a read error. J is TRBJ2-1 and V is TRBV7-3, with 11 bases that match TRBD2. CDR1 is SGHTA, CDR2 FQGTGA, per germline. This CDR3 comprises 15 residues. The CDR3 bases are TGTGCCAGCAGCTCGCTAGCGGGAGGAGCCAATGAGCGGTTCTTC. Translated: CASSSLAGGANERFF.

This clonotype was observed a few times. The rearrangement uses TRBV4-1 and TRBJ2-2, with D hard to call. V dropped 4 bases and J dropped 1 base, with 16 bases sitting between them. This CDR3 spans 17 amino acids. Germline CDR1 reads MGHRA; CDR2 reads YSYEKL. DNA of the CDR3: TGCGCCAGCAGCCCCCTAGGCCGTACTCTGAACACCGGGGAGCTGTTTTTT. Its translation: CASSPLGRTLNTGELFF.

This chain uses TRBV7-2 with TRBJ2-7; possible D gene TRBD2, 5 bases. V lost 4 bases to trimming and J lost 4 bases, with 14 bases between them. In germline, CDR1 is SGHTA, CDR2 FQGNSA. The CDR3 length is 14 residues. In DNA, the CDR3 is TGTGCCAGCAGCTCGCCCACGGGGTTTTACGAGCAGTACTTC. It specifies CASSSPTGFYEQYF.

The gene calls are TRBV19 and TRBJ1-6; D is unresolved. Germline CDR1 LNHDA, CDR2 SQIVND (reference sequence). V was clipped by 5 bases and J by 8 bases, with 10 bases between them. The CDR3 contains 13 residues. In DNA form, the CDR3 reads TGTGCCAGTAGTGATACTCGCGATTCACCCCTCCACTTT. Translation: CASSDTRDSPLHF.

This clonotype was observed a handful of times. The chain employs TRBV20-1 and TRBJ2-5, with 12 bases identical to TRBD2. V lost 6 bases, J lost 1 base, and 9 bases stayed unmatched. Germline CDR1 and CDR2: DFQATT and SNEGSKA (reference sequence). This CDR3 spans 16 amino acids. The CDR3 nucleotides are TGCAGTGCCCGCCGGACTAGCGGGATCCCCCAAGAGACCCAGTACTTC. Its translation is CSARRTSGIPQETQYF.

CDR3 DNA: TGTGCCAACAAACGAGGCGACACTGAAGCTTTCTTT. This translates into CANKRGDTEAFF. J is TRBJ1-1 and V is TRBV2; no reliable D call. V lost 10 bases and J lost 3, with 12 bases in between. CDR1 and CDR2 (germline): SNHLY, FYNNEI. This CDR3 is 12 amino acids long.

This rearrangement joins TRBV6-2 or TRBV6-3 to TRBJ2-3, with D possibly TRBD1 on 5 matching bases. Between the trimmed V and J ends, which lost 6 bases and 14 bases, there was a span of 18 bases. The CDR3 covers 12 residues. Germline CDR1 and CDR2: MNHEY and SVGEGT. CDR3 amino acids: CASRIPPGYAYF. The CDR3 DNA sequence: TGTGCCAGCAGGATTCCTCCAGGGTACGCGTATTTT.

This clonotype was detected many times. This sequence joins TRBV6-5 and TRBJ2-7, with D uncertain. CDR1 and CDR2 (germline): MNHEY, SVGAGI. The CDR3 sequence is 12 residues long. Trimming stripped 3 bases from V and 2 bases from J, with 5 bases between. DNA of the CDR3: TGTGCCAGCAGTTATTCCACCTACGAGCAGTACTTC. Protein sequence: CASSYSTYEQYF.

The chain has TRBV12-3 or TRBV12-4 and TRBJ1-6, with D possibly matching TRBD1 (5 bases). The CDR3 extends over 15 amino acids. Between the trimmed V and J ends, which lost 3 bases and 10 bases, there was a span of 16 bases. CDR3 in amino acids: CASSFSGTSESPLHF. CDR3 DNA: TGTGCCAGCAGTTTTTCCGGGACTTCAGAATCACCCCTCCACTTT.

This clonotype showed up just a few times. V gene TRBV7-9 combines with J gene TRBJ2-1; 9 nucleotides match TRBD2. J was trimmed by 9 bases and V by 1 base; bases with no gene match: 10. Germline CDR1 SEHNR, CDR2 FQNEAQ (reference sequence). CDR3 length: 16 amino acids. CDR3 sequence: CASSLVAGGPNIEQFF. CDR3 sequence (DNA): TGTGCCAGCAGCTTAGTCGCGGGAGGGCCCAATATTGAGCAGTTCTTC.

The CDR3: CATAGTGFIYSNQPQHF. CDR3 DNA sequence: TGTGCCACCGCCGGGACAGGTTTTATCTATAGCAATCAGCCCCAGCATTTT. This chain uses TRBV10-3 with TRBJ1-5; 8 nucleotides align to TRBD1. Germline loops: CDR1 ENHRY, CDR2 SYGVKD. This CDR3 spans 17 amino acids. The ends lost 10 bases at V and 0 bases at J; junction bases unmatched: 14.

This clonotype was counted between two and nine times. This rearrangement joins TRBV14 to TRBJ2-5, with TRBD1 matching 7 bases. V lost 2 bases and J lost 7; bases outside the gene matches: 1. This CDR3 has 12 residues. The germline V gene encodes CDR1 SGHDN and CDR2 FVKESK. CDR3 in amino acids: CASSQKGATQYF. As DNA, the CDR3 is TGTGCCAGCAGCCAAAAGGGGGCGACCCAGTACTTC.

Worth noting for this clonotype: The junction differs from germline at one of its ends, possibly a read error. The chain has TRBV29-1 and TRBJ2-7, with 11 positions matching TRBD2. The CDR3 totals 14 residues. Germline CDR1 SQVTM, CDR2 ANQGSEA. As DNA, the CDR3 is TGCAGCGTCGGGACTAGCGGAACCTCCTACGAGCGGTACTTC. It encodes CSVGTSGTSYERYF.

A note on this clonotype: A read error may be the cause here, since a much bigger clone is one base away. J is TRBJ2-1 and V is TRBV5-8, with TRBD1 matching 7 bases. The better agreement between TRBJ2-7 and the DNA end casts doubt on the J call. This CDR3 region has 14 residues. Germline V gene sequence: CDR1 SGHTS, CDR2 YDEGEE. Here the CDR3 reads CASSPRDRYNEQYF. CDR3 DNA sequence: TGTGCCAGCAGCCCCCGGGACAGATACAATGAGCAGTACTTC.

Of note for this clonotype: A read error may account for a junction end that differs from germline. The genes are TRBV12-3 or TRBV12-4 and TRBJ2-7, with 8 bases that match TRBD2. CDR3 length: 15 amino acids. CDR3 region: CASRTSGGRAYEQYF. The CDR3 nucleotides are TGTGCTAGCAGGACAAGCGGGGGTCGGGCCTACGAGCAGTACTTC.

The chain joins TRBV27 to TRBJ2-7; unclear D gene. The V end was cut by 5 bases, the J end by 2 bases, with 16 bases between. The CDR3 has 15 residues. Germline V gene data show CDR1 as MNHEY and CDR2 as SMNVEV (reference sequence). CDR3 in DNA: TGTGCCAGCAGTAGGACCGCCGGCCTAACCTACGAGCAGTACTTC. As protein: CASSRTAGLTYEQYF.

This clonotype turned up a few times. The chain has TRBV9 and TRBJ2-1; 12 positions match TRBD2. CDR3 size: 16 residues. The germline V gene encodes CDR1 SGDLS and CDR2 YYNGEE. The trim removed 2 bases at V and 9 bases at J, leaving 9 bases unmatched. In nucleotides, the CDR3 is TGTGCCAGCAGCGTTGAGCCTAGCGGGAGGGCCGGTGAGCAGTTCTTC. Translating it yields CASSVEPSGRAGEQFF.

About this clonotype: One junction end does not reproduce the germline sequence, and a read error may be involved. The V call is TRBV13, the J call TRBJ1-2; D is uncertain. This CDR3 has 14 amino acids. The germline V gene encodes CDR1 PRHDT and CDR2 FYEKMQ (reference sequence). The CDR3, as DNA: TGTGCCAGCAGCATAGGACGGGTTTTATATGGCTACACCTTC. It codes for CASSIGRVLYGYTF.

The chain joins TRBV7-2 to TRBJ2-1, with D perhaps being TRBD1 or TRBD2 (5 bases each). V was cut by 4 bases and J by 5 bases, with 12 bases left in between. The CDR3 is 14 residues long. From germline, CDR1 is SGHTA and CDR2 FQGNSA. The CDR3 region has the DNA TGTGCCAGCAGCTACCTCAGGGAGAACAATGAGCAGTTCTTC. It codes for CASSYLRENNEQFF.

This chain uses TRBV7-9 with TRBJ1-5; D is unresolved. Trimming removed 6 bases at V and 4 bases at J, with 13 bases between. This CDR3 is 14 amino acids long. CDR1 is SEHNR, CDR2 FQNEAQ, per germline (reference sequence). The CDR3 DNA reads TGTGCCAGCAGTCCCAGACGGATGAATCAGCCCCAGCATTTT. Amino acid sequence: CASSPRRMNQPQHF.

This rearrangement joins TRBV12-3 or TRBV12-4 to TRBJ1-1; tentative D call: TRBD1 (5 bases). V lost 1 base and J 4 bases, leaving 13 bases between the germline ends. This CDR3 has 15 residues. CDR3 sequence (DNA): TGTGCCAGCAGTTTAGTTGGGGGTTCCAGCACTGAAGCTTTCTTT. This translates into CASSLVGGSSTEAFF.

This clonotype turned up a few times. CDR3 sequence (DNA): TGTGCCAGCAGCTCTATCCTGACGGGACTCGGGGGCTACACCTTC. As protein: CASSSILTGLGGYTF. The chain has TRBV9 and TRBJ1-2, with a weak D call TRBD1 (5 bases). Looked up from germline, CDR1 is SGDLS and CDR2 is YYNGEE. V lost 4 bases to trimming and J lost 8 bases, with 21 bases between them. The CDR3 spans 15 residues. Using reference TRBV9 and TRBJ1-2 for the parts outside the CDR3, the full variable domain is DSGVTQTPKHLITATGQRVTLRCSPRSGDLSVYWYQQSLDQGLQFLIQYYNGEERAKGNILERFSAQQFPDLHSELNLSSLELGDSALYFCASSSILTGLGGYTFGSGTRLTVV.

J is TRBJ2-5 and V is TRBV9; 8 bases are a match to TRBD2. The CDR3 loop spans 15 amino acids. Germline CDR1 SGDLS, CDR2 YYNGEE. The J segment lost 2 bases and the V segment lost 10 bases, leaving 13 bases of the junction unmatched. The CDR3 DNA reads TGTGCCGGAATCCTTCCGACTAGCGAACAAGAGACCCAGTACTTC. It translates to CAGILPTSEQETQYF.

J is TRBJ2-1 and V is TRBV7-9, with D possibly being TRBD1 or TRBD2 (5 bases each). CDR3 length equals 12 residues. Trimming took 8 bases from V and 12 from J, leaving 17 bases between them. Germline values: CDR1 SEHNR, CDR2 FQNEAQ (reference sequence). For the CDR3, the DNA is TGTGCCAGCTCGGGACCACTTGATGGGCAGTTCTTC. It codes for CASSGPLDGQFF.